The 8 T cell receptor beta chains below all came from one sample that was sequenced in a study of beta chain features in type 1 diabetes. Study-wide findings and caveats: Researchers report that Type 1 diabetes patients had moderately but significantly shorter TCRB CDR3s across all four CD4+ subsets.

These receptors' antigens are unknown. The entirety of the isolated RNA underwent reverse transcription, so expressed TCRB transcripts were sequenced. Sequenced by immunoSEQ multiplex PCR; TCRdb stores in-frame clones only, minus some. The sample consists of 40,000 to 60,000 clones, 50% to 75% of them appearing once. Input material: stem cell memory CD4+ T cells from blood. These receptors came from a woman younger than 45 with type 1 diabetes.

Only one count was recorded for this clone. The J gene is TRBJ2-2, the V gene TRBV28; 7 bases align to TRBD1. This CDR3 comprises 14 residues. The V gene's germline CDR1 is MDHEN and CDR2 SYDVKM. Losses at the gene ends were 7 bases for V and 7 bases for J; bases not matched to a gene: 9. The CDR3 loop reads CASTQTGVGGELFF. The CDR3 coding sequence is TGTGCCAGCACCCAAACAGGGGTTGGCGGGGAGCTGTTTTTT.

The chain is built from TRBV4-1 and TRBJ2-3; 9 bases are a match to TRBD2. This CDR3 comprises 15 residues. The germline V gene encodes CDR1 MGHRA and CDR2 YSYEKL. V trimming: 6 bases; J trimming: 3 bases; junction bases outside the gene matches: 7. In nucleotides, the CDR3 is TGCGCCAGCAGTCTAGCGGGAAGAGGAACAGATACGCAGTATTTT. Its protein product is CASSLAGRGTDTQYF.

The chain recombines TRBV7-8 with TRBJ2-1; possibly TRBD2 for D (5 bases). Trimming removed 0 bases at V and 4 bases at J, with 10 bases between. Germline values: CDR1 SGHVS, CDR2 FQNEAQ. This CDR3 is 15 amino acids long. The CDR3 DNA sequence: TGTGCCAGCAGCTTAGCTGGCAGGACTTACAATGAGCAGTTCTTC. Amino acids: CASSLAGRTYNEQFF.

This clone came up once. The rearrangement joins TRBV19 to TRBJ2-1; 10 bases agree with TRBD2. Trimming cost V 5 bases and J 8 bases; bases outside gene matches: 6. The CDR3 is 14 amino acids. From germline, CDR1 is LNHDA and CDR2 SQIVND (reference sequence). The CDR3 DNA reads TGTGCCAGTAGTTGGTCTAGCGGGAGTTATGAGCAGTTCTTC. It yields the protein CASSWSSGSYEQFF. The full variable domain, in which reference TRBV19 and TRBJ2-1 provide the parts outside the CDR3, is DGGITQSPKYLFRKEGQNVTLSCEQNLNHDAMYWYRQDPGQGLRLIYYSQIVNDFQKGDIAEGYSVSREKKESFPLTVTSAQKNPTAFYLCASSWSSGSYEQFFGPGTRLTVL.

The chain is built from TRBV4-1 and TRBJ2-3; 11 nucleotides line up with TRBD2. The germline V gene encodes CDR1 MGHRA and CDR2 YSYEKL. This CDR3 has 15 residues. V dropped 1 base and J dropped 5; count of bases not matched to a gene: 2. This CDR3 is CASSQVGLAGDTQYF. DNA for the CDR3: TGCGCCAGCAGCCAAGTCGGACTAGCGGGAGATACGCAGTATTTT.

The chain combines TRBV29-1 with TRBJ1-1; D not certain. Trimming took off 7 bases at V and 1 base at J, with 4 bases between the two ends. The germline gives CDR1 SQVTM, CDR2 ANQGSEA. CDR3 length: 10 residues. The chain's CDR3 is CSGRNTEAFF. The CDR3 nucleotides are TGCAGCGGCAGGAACACTGAAGCTTTCTTT.

In its sample, this clone was seen a few times. The J gene is TRBJ2-1, the V gene TRBV11-3; D not resolved. Trimming took off 2 bases at V and 7 bases at J, with 3 bases between the two ends. This CDR3 region has 11 residues. Germline CDR1 is SGHNT and CDR2 is YENEEA. CDR3 region: CASSLQNEQFF. The CDR3 bases are TGTGCCAGCAGCTTACAGAATGAGCAGTTCTTC.

V and J are TRBV19 and TRBJ2-6, with D unclear. This CDR3 has 13 residues. In germline, CDR1 is LNHDA, CDR2 SQIVND (reference sequence). Trimming removed 6 bases from V and 1 base from J, with 4 bases in between. The CDR3 DNA follows: TGTGCCAGTAGCGAGTCTGGGGCCAACGTCCTGACTTTC. Translating gives CASSESGANVLTF.